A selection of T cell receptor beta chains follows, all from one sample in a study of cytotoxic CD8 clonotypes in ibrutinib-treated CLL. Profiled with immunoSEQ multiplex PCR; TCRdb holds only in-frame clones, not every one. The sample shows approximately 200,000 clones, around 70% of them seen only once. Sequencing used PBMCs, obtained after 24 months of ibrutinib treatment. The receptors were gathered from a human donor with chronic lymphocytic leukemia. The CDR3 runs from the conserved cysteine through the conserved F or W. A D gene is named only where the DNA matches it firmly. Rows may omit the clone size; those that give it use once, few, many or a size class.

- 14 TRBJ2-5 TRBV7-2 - CASTRDRSQETQYF TGTGCCAGCACCCGCGACAGGAGCCAAGAGACCCAGTACTTC
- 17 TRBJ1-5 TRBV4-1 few CASSQGPGRTMGETQHF TGCGCCAGCAGCCAAGGTCCGGGCCGGACGATGGGTGAGACCCAGCATTTT
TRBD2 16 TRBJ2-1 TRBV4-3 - CASSRGTSGTYNEQFF TGCGCCAGCAGCCGAGGGACTAGCGGGACTTACAATGAGCAGTTCTTC
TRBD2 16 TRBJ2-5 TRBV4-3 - CASSQELGGSRETQYF TGCGCCAGCAGCCAAGAATTAGGCGGGAGTCGAGAGACCCAGTACTTC
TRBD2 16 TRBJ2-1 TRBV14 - CASSPMGGSSQNEQFF TGTGCCAGCAGCCCCATGGGAGGGAGTTCTCAGAATGAGCAGTTCTTC
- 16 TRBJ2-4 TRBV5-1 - CASSLDYGSPLNIQYF TGCGCCAGCAGCTTGGATTACGGTTCCCCGTTGAACATTCAGTACTTC
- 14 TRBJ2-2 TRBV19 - CASRGGSGTGELFF TGTGCCAGTAGAGGTGGGAGTGGGACCGGGGAGCTGTTTTTT
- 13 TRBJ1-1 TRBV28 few CASSLLTYEGAFF TGTGCCAGCAGTTTACTTACCTATGAGGGCGCTTTCTTT
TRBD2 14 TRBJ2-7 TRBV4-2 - CASSPREDPYEQYF TGTGCCAGCAGCCCGCGGGAGGACCCTTACGAGCAGTACTTC
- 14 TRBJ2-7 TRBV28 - CASSFSGEVYEQYF TGTGCCAGCAGTTTTAGCGGCGAGGTCTACGAGCAGTACTTC
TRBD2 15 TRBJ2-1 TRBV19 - CASTLREGSYNEQFF TGTGCCAGTACCTTGCGGGAGGGCTCCTACAATGAGCAGTTCTTC
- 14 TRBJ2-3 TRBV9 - CASSPGRATDTQYF TGTGCCAGCAGCCCAGGGCGGGCAACAGATACGCAGTATTTT
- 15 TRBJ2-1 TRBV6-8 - CASSYCRESYNEQFF TGTGCCAGCAGTTACTGCAGGGAGTCCTACAATGAGCAGTTCTTC
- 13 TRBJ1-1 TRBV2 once CASSEGLNTEAFF TGTGCCAGCAGTGAGGGCCTGAACACTGAAGCTTTCTTT
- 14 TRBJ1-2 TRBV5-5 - CATLPGPKEGGYTF TGTGCCACCCTCCCGGGACCGAAAGAAGGTGGCTACACCTTC
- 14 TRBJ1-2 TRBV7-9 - CASSLVTGAYGYTF TGTGCCAGCAGCTTAGTTACCGGAGCATATGGCTACACCTTC
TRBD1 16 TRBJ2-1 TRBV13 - CASSLMDRVLWDEQFF TGTGCCAGCAGCTTAATGGACAGGGTATTATGGGATGAGCAGTTCTTC
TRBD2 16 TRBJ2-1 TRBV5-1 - CASSLGGLEIRNEQFF TGCGCCAGCAGCTTGGGCGGACTAGAGATAAGAAATGAGCAGTTCTTC
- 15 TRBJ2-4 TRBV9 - CASSVAGAAKNIQYF TGTGCCAGCAGCGTAGCTGGTGCGGCCAAAAACATTCAGTACTTC
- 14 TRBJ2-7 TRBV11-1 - CASSPAAVSYEQYF TGTGCCAGCAGCCCAGCGGCGGTATCCTACGAGCAGTACTTC
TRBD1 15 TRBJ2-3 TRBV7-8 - CASSSAGGFTDTQYF TGTGCCAGCAGCTCCGCAGGGGGATTCACAGATACGCAGTATTTT
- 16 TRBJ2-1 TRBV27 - CASSPDPPTLYNEQFF TGTGCCAGCAGTCCCGACCCCCCTACCTTATACAATGAGCAGTTCTTC
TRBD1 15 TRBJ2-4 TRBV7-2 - CASSLGGQGLGIQYF TGTGCCAGCAGCTTAGGGGGACAGGGACTGGGCATTCAGTACTTC
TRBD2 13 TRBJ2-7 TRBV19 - CASSFAGDYEQYF TGTGCCAGTAGTTTTGCGGGGGACTACGAGCAGTACTTC
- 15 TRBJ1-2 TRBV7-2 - CASSPRGRVQYGYTF TGTGCCAGCAGCCCAAGGGGCAGGGTGCAGTATGGCTACACCTTC
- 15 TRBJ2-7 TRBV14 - CASSQELAQPYEQYF TGTGCCAGCAGCCAAGAGCTAGCCCAGCCCTACGAGCAGTACTTC
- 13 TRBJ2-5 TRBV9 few CASSLQDQETQYF TGTGCCAGCAGCCTACAGGACCAAGAGACCCAGTACTTC
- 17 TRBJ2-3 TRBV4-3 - CASSQDRVGSSTDTQYF TGCGCCAGCAGCCAAGATCGGGTTGGATCTAGCACAGATACGCAGTATTTT
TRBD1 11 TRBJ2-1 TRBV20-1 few CSGSTGNEQFF TGCAGTGGATCGACAGGGAATGAGCAGTTCTTC
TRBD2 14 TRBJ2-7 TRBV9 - CASSAPSGQYEQYF TGTGCCAGCAGCGCGCCTAGCGGGCAATACGAGCAGTACTTC
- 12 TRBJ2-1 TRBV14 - CASSHAPYEQFF TGTGCCAGCAGCCATGCCCCTTATGAGCAGTTCTTC
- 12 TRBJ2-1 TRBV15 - CATSVPGNEQFF TGTGCCACCAGCGTGCCCGGCAATGAGCAGTTCTTC
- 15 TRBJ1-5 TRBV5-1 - CASSLDGYSNQPQHF TGCGCCAGCAGCTTGGATGGGTATAGCAATCAGCCCCAGCATTTT
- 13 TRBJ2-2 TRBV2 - CASGHTNTGELFF TGTGCCAGCGGACACACGAACACCGGGGAGCTGTTTTTT
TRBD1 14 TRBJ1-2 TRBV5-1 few CASSPSGQNYGYTF TGCGCCAGCAGCCCCTCGGGACAGAACTATGGCTACACCTTC
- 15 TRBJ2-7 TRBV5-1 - CASSLDLAEHYEQYF TGCGCCAGCAGCCTGGACCTAGCAGAACACTACGAGCAGTACTTC
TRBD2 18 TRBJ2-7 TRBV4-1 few CASSQVGIAGVGASEQYF TGCGCCAGCAGCCAAGTCGGAATAGCGGGAGTTGGGGCCTCCGAGCAGTACTTC
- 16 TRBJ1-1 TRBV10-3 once CAISEGAGDLRTEAFF TGTGCCATCAGTGAGGGGGCAGGGGATTTGCGGACTGAAGCTTTCTTT
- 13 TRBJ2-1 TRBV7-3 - CASSNGKNNEQFF TGTGCCAGCAGCAACGGGAAAAACAATGAGCAGTTCTTC
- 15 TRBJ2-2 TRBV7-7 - CASSLTHRDTGELFF TGTGCTAGCAGCTTGACCCATAGGGACACCGGGGAGCTGTTTTTT
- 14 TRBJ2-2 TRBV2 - CASSEFVGAGELFF TGTGCCAGCAGTGAGTTCGTTGGGGCCGGGGAGCTGTTTTTT
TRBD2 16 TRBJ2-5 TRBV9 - CASSVSPREYQETQYF TGTGCCAGCAGCGTATCCCCGCGGGAGTACCAAGAGACCCAGTACTTC